The entry below describes one TCR beta chain. The same CDR3 also results from other DNA sequences found in this sample. The data belong to a study of shared clonotypes between healthy human individuals. Study in general: Donors, aged 18 to 49, were a couple of women and three men.

TCRdb's table, derived via immunoSEQ multiplex PCR, lists solely in-frame clones and lacks some. Among about 2.3 million clones listed, 85% to 95% were seen once. The source is a man younger than 35 in good health. Some clones in this sample may be carry-over from other donors' samples. The material sequenced was naive CD4+ T cells from PBMCs. The sample's subset: CD45RA+ positively selected.

The CDR3 protein is CASSVGTSGTYEQYF. CDR3 bases: TGTGCCAGCAGCGTCGGGACTAGCGGGACCTACGAGCAGTACTTC. The chain has TRBV9 and TRBJ2-7, with 13 bases matching TRBD2. Trimming at V came to 2 bases and at J to 2 bases, leaving 1 base not matched to a gene. CDR1 is SGDLS and CDR2 is YYNGEE in the germline V gene. The CDR3 is 15 residues long.